This TCR beta chain was sequenced in a study of blood T cell repertoires in COVID-19. Study context: Some COVID-19 samples were acute and others convalescent; all came from the United States, Italy and Spain.

This clone turned up a few times. How the authors handled the data: Reference gene primer amplification gave estimated nucleated cell counts. The repertoire was sequenced with immunoSEQ multiplex PCR; TCRdb's copy has only in-frame clones and lacks some. V, J and clone size derive from that table, while D and trimming were established from the DNA sequence. The sample yields 28,000 or so clones, about 91% seen once. Germline CDR1 reads MNHEY; CDR2 reads SVGAGI. V lost 7 bases, J lost 5 bases, and 9 bases stayed unmatched. This CDR3 has 15 residues. The clonotype was recovered from a human donor in a cohort sampled during active COVID-19. The sample was peripheral blood. The V gene is TRBV6-5, the J gene TRBJ2-5; TRBD2 matches at 11 bases. The chain's CDR3 is CASKPSGRPQETQYF. In nucleotides, the CDR3 is TGTGCCAGCAAACCTAGCGGGAGGCCCCAGGAGACCCAGTACTTC.